The 26 T cell receptor beta chains presented below share a single source sample, sequenced in a study of T cells expressing NK-cell markers. TCRdb re-called the 5' RACE reads; every CDR3 protein appears as one record, without DNA. This table lists around 470,000 distinct CDR3 sequences. The sample taken for sequencing was blood T cells: a sorted CD56 or NKG2C T cell subset, CD4+ or CD8+ T cells, or bulk PBMC T cells (not recorded which). The receptors stem from a woman between 50 and 59 years old in good health.

The rearrangement links TRBV7-6 to TRBJ2-3; no DNA is available, so the TRBD2 call from TCRdb remains unchecked. The CDR3 sequence is 15 residues long. Germline CDR1 SGHVS, CDR2 FNYEAQ. This chain's CDR3 is CASSSPSGATDTQYF.

The J gene is TRBJ1-6, the V gene TRBV6-4; lacking DNA, the TRBD1 call made by TCRdb goes unchecked. The CDR3 sequence is 14 residues long. Germline V gene lookup returns CDR1 MRHNA and CDR2 SNTAGT. CDR3 sequence: CASSDEGRYSPLHF.

The J gene is TRBJ2-7, the V gene TRBV29-1; TCRdb picks TRBD2, but there is no DNA to check that call. This CDR3 comprises 12 residues. The V gene's germline CDR1 is SQVTM and CDR2 ANQGSEA. CDR3 protein: CSAGLAVYEQYF.

CDR3 region: CASSYPSPANEQFF. V gene TRBV5-1 combines with J gene TRBJ2-1; TCRdb selects TRBD2, and the lack of DNA leaves this call unchecked. Looked up from germline, CDR1 is SGHRS and CDR2 is YFSETQ. This CDR3 is built from 14 residues.

The CDR3 loop is CASSLAGRWNTEAFF. The genes are TRBV18 and TRBJ1-1. The CDR3 is 15 residues long. Germline assignment: CDR1 KGHSH and CDR2 LQKENI.

The rearrangement uses TRBV7-2 and TRBJ2-1. The CDR3 loop spans 12 amino acids. The germline CDR1 and CDR2 sequences are SGHTA and FQGNSA. This CDR3 reads CASSLAVAAQFF.

The chain combines TRBV15 with TRBJ2-7; TCRdb picks TRBD1, but there is no DNA to check that call. The CDR3 runs 17 residues. Germline CDR1 and CDR2: LNHNV and YYDKDF (reference sequence). This CDR3 is CATSREFRGRTSNEQYF. The full variable domain, completed using reference TRBV15 and TRBJ2-7, is DAMVIQNPRYQVTQFGKPVTLSCSQTLNHNVMYWYQQKSSQAPKLLFHYYDKDFNNEADTPDNFQSRRPNTSFCFLDIRSPGLGDTAMYLCATSREFRGRTSNEQYFGPGTRLTVT.

This chain uses TRBV10-2 with TRBJ2-1; the TCRdb D gene call, TRBD1, has no DNA to confirm it. CDR1 WSHSY and CDR2 SAAADI come from the germline V gene. The CDR3 has 15 amino acids. The chain's CDR3 is CASMERPSSYNEQFF.

The gene calls are TRBV5-1 and TRBJ1-1; TCRdb's D call, TRBD1, is unchecked because there is no DNA. The CDR3 is 15 residues long. The V gene's germline CDR1 is SGHRS and CDR2 YFSETQ. This CDR3 is CASSFNRDQGTEAFF.

The chain employs TRBV7-6 and TRBJ2-1; there is no DNA to check the TCRdb D call of TRBD2. CDR1 and CDR2 (germline): SGHVS, FNYEAQ. The CDR3 is made up of 21 amino acids. The CDR3 protein is CASSSTYGLAGHDGSYNEQFF.

This chain connects TRBV12-3 or TRBV12-4 to TRBJ2-1; TCRdb's D call, TRBD2, is unchecked because there is no DNA. The CDR3 extends over 21 amino acids. CDR3 sequence reads: CASTQVEKTSGSGGSYNEQFF.

V usage is TRBV20-1 and J usage is TRBJ1-4; with no DNA, the TCRdb D assignment of TRBD1 cannot be verified. The V gene's germline CDR1 is DFQATT and CDR2 SNEGSKA (reference sequence). This CDR3 has 14 amino acids. The CDR3: CSARGGGPGGKLFF.

The chain combines TRBV29-1 with TRBJ1-1; TCRdb returns TRBD1, unconfirmable since there is no DNA. The germline gives CDR1 SQVTM, CDR2 ANQGSEA. CDR3 size: 15 residues. CDR3 loop: CSVGGGQGMNTEAFF.

The chain joins TRBV9 to TRBJ2-1; the TCRdb call, TRBD2, lacks DNA for checking. The CDR3 sequence is 16 residues long. Germline-derived CDR1 and CDR2 are SGDLS and YYNGEE. The CDR3 region is CASSGRVAGGYNEQFF.

This chain uses TRBV12-3 or TRBV12-4 with TRBJ2-1; lacking DNA, the TRBD2 call made by TCRdb goes unchecked. The CDR3 spans 14 residues. The CDR3 reads CASTPGLADNEQFF.

The J gene is TRBJ2-5, the V gene TRBV5-1; without DNA, the TCRdb call of TRBD1 cannot be checked. Looked up from germline, CDR1 is SGHRS and CDR2 is YFSETQ. This CDR3 has 17 amino acids. CDR3 protein: CASSLFGQGSGGETQYF. Full variable domain (rest looked up from reference TRBV5-1 and TRBJ2-5): KAGVTQTPRYLIKTRGQQVTLSCSPISGHRSVSWYQQTPGQGLQFLFEYFSETQRNKGNFPGRFSGRQFSNSRSEMNVSTLELGDSALYLCASSLFGQGSGGETQYFGPGTRLLVL.

The genes are TRBV4-1 and TRBJ2-1; TCRdb calls TRBD1, which cannot be checked without DNA. The CDR3 contains 14 residues. Germline V gene data show CDR1 as MGHRA and CDR2 as YSYEKL. CDR3 in amino acids: CASSHRGRGNEQFF.

The V gene is TRBV24-1, the J gene TRBJ1-2; the D call from TCRdb, TRBD1, cannot be confirmed without DNA. The CDR3 extends over 14 amino acids. Germline-derived CDR1 and CDR2 are KGHDR and SFDVKD. This chain's CDR3 is CATSDPGQGTGYTF.

This chain joins TRBV29-1 and TRBJ2-1; there is no DNA to check the TCRdb D call of TRBD2. Germline loops: CDR1 SQVTM, CDR2 ANQGSEA. The CDR3 is made up of 11 amino acids. The chain's CDR3 is CSSGSYNEQFF.

The V call is TRBV9, the J call TRBJ2-7; as DNA is missing, the TRBD2 call by TCRdb cannot be tested. Per germline, CDR1 SGDLS and CDR2 YYNGEE. This CDR3 comprises 15 residues. The CDR3 is CASSASGTPTYEQYF.

The CDR3 here is CSAEGRTNTGELFF. The chain uses TRBV20-1 and TRBJ2-2. The CDR3 length is 14 residues. CDR1 and CDR2 from the germline V gene are DFQATT and SNEGSKA (reference sequence).

The J gene is TRBJ2-1, the V gene TRBV7-3. Germline loops: CDR1 SGHTA, CDR2 FQGTGA. The CDR3 contains 15 residues. The CDR3 loop reads CASSLLGRSYNEQFF.

This chain connects TRBV4-1 to TRBJ2-2; checking the TCRdb D call of TRBD2 is not possible without DNA. CDR3 size: 16 residues. CDR1 is MGHRA, CDR2 YSYEKL, per germline. The CDR3 reads CASSTGTSGRGGELFF.

V and J are TRBV5-1 and TRBJ2-2; TCRdb's D call of TRBD1 is untestable without DNA. This CDR3 spans 16 amino acids. Germline CDR1 and CDR2: SGHRS and YFSETQ. The CDR3: CASSLGDREGTGELFF.

CDR3 sequence reads: CASSLSVRVASDTQYF. The rearrangement joins TRBV27 to TRBJ2-3; TCRdb outputs TRBD1, but without DNA this stays unchecked. CDR1 MNHEY and CDR2 SMNVEV come from the germline V gene (reference sequence). The CDR3 runs to 16 residues.

V and J are TRBV11-2 and TRBJ1-3; lacking DNA, the TRBD1 call made by TCRdb goes unchecked. The germline gives CDR1 SGHAT, CDR2 FQNNGV. The CDR3 is made up of 17 amino acids. The CDR3 is CASSSRGTRAFGNTIYF.